Included here is one TCR beta chain sequence, with context. The antigen is unknown. This sample was included in a study of blood T cells in healthy people across ages. Per individual sample, total RNA of at least 6 micrograms was extracted. Study-wide results and limits: Per million T cells, TCR beta diversity dropped roughly linearly as age increased. Relative to aged donors, long-lived donors carried more naive CD4+ cells and displayed higher diversity.

Sample-barcoded 5' priming and a J-beta primer mix drove a second PCR of 7 to 11 cycles. TCRdb called the 5' RACE reads again in MiXCR, with one record for every CDR3 protein. The profile shows around 1.5 million distinct CDR3 sequences, roughly 59% of them singletons. The material sequenced was blood. The clonotype comes from a young man in good health.

CDR3 region: CASSESDRNTEAFF. CDR3 in DNA: TGTGCCAGCAGTGAATCCGACAGGAACACTGAAGCTTTCTTT. The chain is built from TRBV25-1 and TRBJ1-1, with a tentative D call TRBD1 (5 bases). This CDR3 spans 14 amino acids. Trimming removed 1 base at V and 1 base at J, with 7 bases between. Germline V gene data show CDR1 as MGHDK and CDR2 as SYGVNS.